This entry features one TCR beta chain sequence. Its target is not known. The sample is drawn from a study of post-analysis software for immune sequencing data. Study overall: Relapsing-remitting, secondary progressive and progressive-relapsing forms of multiple sclerosis all featured among disease courses.

Prepared TCR beta cDNA libraries contained unique molecular identifiers. TCRdb recomputed calls from the PCR reads with MiXCR, one row per CDR3 protein. The repertoire consists of fewer than 850,000 distinct CDR3 sequences, with 25% to 30% occurring once and the leading ten covering more than 0.55%. CDR1 is SGDLS and CDR2 is YYNGEE in the germline V gene. The germline V and J ends were trimmed by 3 bases and 2 bases, with 18 bases remaining between them. This CDR3 comprises 16 residues. Study results and limitations: The study found TRBV5-6, TRBV5-1 and TRBV20-1 among several TRBV segments more frequent in patients than controls. Versus controls, multiple sclerosis patients showed significantly lower diversity (normalized Chao1).

Sequenced material: blood. The rearrangement links TRBV9 to TRBJ2-7, with a tentative D call TRBD1 (6 bases). The source of this sequence is a girl between 10 and 17 years old with multiple sclerosis. The CDR3 coding sequence is TGTGCCAGCAGCGCAAAGCCTGGGACAAACCCCTACGAGCAGTACTTC. Its protein is CASSAKPGTNPYEQYF. The entire variable domain, with the rest obtained from reference TRBV9 and TRBJ2-7, is as follows: DSGVTQTPKHLITATGQRVTLRCSPRSGDLSVYWYQQSLDQGLQFLIQYYNGEERAKGNILERFSAQQFPDLHSELNLSSLELGDSALYFCASSAKPGTNPYEQYFGPGTRLTVT.